This note documents a single TCR beta chain sequence. This clonotype turned up a few times. The clone's antigen remains unknown. Within one base of it there is no much larger clone, and no base qualities were kept. The data were obtained in a study of T cell repertoires in cytomegalovirus infection (dated by TCRdb to the late 2010s). As for the study more broadly: The HLA type of each donor mattered for the analysis, because public TCR beta signatures pointed to carriage of CMV infection along with the matching HLA type.

For sequencing, an Illumina HiSeq 1500 was employed. The public reads were run again by TCRdb, first through fastp at Q25 and then through MiXCR, and only productive beta chains were kept. Rows are unified per CDR3 protein, each entry keeping the most common DNA and genes. Present in this sample are approximately 550,000 distinct CDR3 sequences, 16% of which were seen just once. Of the sample, 20% to 30% is held by the ten largest clones. The full study reports these points: In both this cohort and an independent roughly 400-donor cohort, the cumulative frequency of public TCR beta family members distinguished carriers of CMV infection plus the relevant HLA type. The ex vivo response was dominated by HLA-C-restricted CMV-specific TCR beta clonotypes, and the single most frequent clonotype in two of eight donors was supplied by these HLA-C-restricted clonotypes.

The trim is 3 bases for V and 4 bases for J, with a gap of 22 bases between the germline ends. CDR1 and CDR2, looked up from the germline V gene (reference sequence), are DFQATT and SNEGSKA. The CDR3 goes from the cysteine to the phenylalanine over 16 residues. Only CDR3 DNA is held: 48 bases, read in frame from base 1. The sequenced material came from CD8+ T cells from PBMCs. The TCR comes from a human donor in good health (CMV status not recorded). Some clones in this sample may be carry-over from other donors' samples. The rearrangement joined TRBV20-1 to TRBJ2-7; TRBD1 could be the D gene, as 7 bases match. The CDR3 protein: CSASPPRDSSLYEQYF. The nucleotide sequence is TGCAGTGCTAGCCCTCCGCGGGACAGTTCACTTTACGAGCAGTACTTC.